This is a list of T cell receptor beta chains from one sample in a study of control samples from healthy donors and cancer patients. Generated by immunoSEQ multiplex PCR, the TCRdb table keeps only in-frame clones and is missing some. The sample holds around 70,000 clones, 94% seen once. Material for sequencing was blood. The receptors come from a woman in her twenties or thirties in good health. The CDR3 runs from the conserved cysteine through the conserved F or W. The D gene is left open where the match is weak. For some rows the clone size is stated as once, few or many, or as a class when expanded; others skip it.

DNA,CDR3,J,D,size,V
TGTGCCAGCAGCCCTCCGTTTGGGTACGAGCAGTACTTC,CASSPPFGYEQYF,TRBJ2-7,.,once,TRBV3-1/TRBV3-2
TGTGCCGGATTAGGGACAGTCCTCAATCAGCCCCAGCATTTT,CAGLGTVLNQPQHF,TRBJ1-5,.,.,TRBV21-1
TGTGCCAGCAGTTTATTACGATTGGGATATCAAGAGACCCAGTACTTC,CASSLLRLGYQETQYF,TRBJ2-5,.,.,TRBV28
TGCAGTGCTAGTTGGGGGGCGTTTAACTATGGCTACACCTTC,CSASWGAFNYGYTF,TRBJ1-2,.,.,TRBV20-1
TGCGCCAGCAGCTTGGATGAAGAAGCTTTCTTT,CASSLDEEAFF,TRBJ1-1,.,.,TRBV5-1
TGCGCCAGCAGCTTGGAGGGAGCTAACTATGGCTACACCTTC,CASSLEGANYGYTF,TRBJ1-2,.,.,TRBV5-1
TGTGCCACCAGTGAATTGACAGGGGGCGACACCGGGGAGCTGTTTTTT,CATSELTGGDTGELFF,TRBJ2-2,TRBD1,few,TRBV24-1
TGTGCCACCATCCGGCTAGCGGGGGTGGTTGAGCAGTTCTTC,CATIRLAGVVEQFF,TRBJ2-1,TRBD2,.,TRBV6-5
TGCGCCAGCAGTGAGTCGAGGGTCACAGATACGCAGTATTTT,CASSESRVTDTQYF,TRBJ2-3,.,.,TRBV10-1
TGTGCCAGCTCACCGCGACGGGACAGGAACACTGAAGCTTTCTTT,CASSPRRDRNTEAFF,TRBJ1-1,TRBD1,.,TRBV18
TGCAGTGCTAGTTTCCCCCCGGCGACCGCGGTTTATAATTCACCCCTCCACTTT,CSASFPPATAVYNSPLHF,TRBJ1-6,.,.,TRBV20-1
TGTGCCAGCAGCGTAGAGGACGAGGGAAACACCATATATTTT,CASSVEDEGNTIYF,TRBJ1-3,.,once,TRBV9
TGTGCCAGCAGCCAAGGACTGGGGCCAACTAATGAAAAACTGTTTTTT,CASSQGLGPTNEKLFF,TRBJ1-4,.,.,TRBV11-2
TGTGCCAGCAGTCCTGAGCCAGGGGGCGGCGATCAGCCCCAGCATTTT,CASSPEPGGGDQPQHF,TRBJ1-5,TRBD1,.,TRBV7-8
TGTGCCAGCAGCGTACAGGGAGGTGGGGAGCTGTTTTTT,CASSVQGGGELFF,TRBJ2-2,.,.,TRBV7-3
TGTGCCAGCAGTGAAGAGACCCCGTATGGCTACACCTTC,CASSEETPYGYTF,TRBJ1-2,.,.,TRBV2
TGCGCCAGCAGCCGAGACAGGGGATCTTTGGAGACCCAGTACTTC,CASSRDRGSLETQYF,TRBJ2-5,TRBD1,.,TRBV4-1
TGTGCCAGCAGTGTGGAACGGTTGGGCACTGAAGCTTTCTTT,CASSVERLGTEAFF,TRBJ1-1,.,few,TRBV2
TGCGCCAGCAGCTTGGCCTTGGCTAGCGGAAAAGAGACCCAGTACTTC,CASSLALASGKETQYF,TRBJ2-5,TRBD2,.,TRBV5-1
TGTGCCAGCAGCCGACCCCAAGAGACCCAGTACTTC,CASSRPQETQYF,TRBJ2-5,.,.,TRBV11-3
TGTGCCAACGGGGAGGTAGCCAAAAACATTCAGTACTTC,CANGEVAKNIQYF,TRBJ2-4,.,.,TRBV21-1
TGTGCCAGCAGCTTAATGTCGGGGGGAAACACCGGGGAGCTGTTTTTT,CASSLMSGGNTGELFF,TRBJ2-2,TRBD2,.,TRBV7-3
TGTGCCAGCAGCTTACGGGAGGACACTGAAGCTTTCTTT,CASSLREDTEAFF,TRBJ1-1,.,once,TRBV11-2
TGTGCCAGTAGCCAATACATGAACACTGAAGCTTTCTTT,CASSQYMNTEAFF,TRBJ1-1,.,few,TRBV19
TGTGCCAGCACCCGAAGGGGAGCGTACTCTGGAAACACCATATATTTT,CASTRRGAYSGNTIYF,TRBJ1-3,.,.,TRBV2
TGTGCCAGCAGCTCAAGAAACCGGGATAGCAATCAGCCCCAGCATTTT,CASSSRNRDSNQPQHF,TRBJ1-5,.,.,TRBV6-6
TGTGCCAGTAGTAACTCACAGGGATGGTTGGATTCACCCCTCCACTTT,CASSNSQGWLDSPLHF,TRBJ1-6,.,.,TRBV19
TGTGCCAGCGGAATCCGCTTGAACACTGAAGCTTTCTTT,CASGIRLNTEAFF,TRBJ1-1,.,.,TRBV2
TGCAGTGCTAGTAGTGGGGGGCTGAGGGAGACCCAGTACTTC,CSASSGGLRETQYF,TRBJ2-5,.,.,TRBV20-1
TGTGCCAGCAGACGAACGGGCAGGGGCGCGGATCAGCCCCAGCATTTT,CASRRTGRGADQPQHF,TRBJ1-5,.,few,TRBV11-2
TGCGCCAGCAGCAGGGGACTAGTAGGCGAGCAGTACTTC,CASSRGLVGEQYF,TRBJ2-7,TRBD2,once,TRBV5-1
TGCGCCAGCAGCTTGACGACCTCTGGGGCCAACGTCCTGACTTTC,CASSLTTSGANVLTF,TRBJ2-6,.,.,TRBV5-1
TGTGCCAGCTCACCTCGACCACAGGGGTTGAACACTGAAGCTTTCTTT,CASSPRPQGLNTEAFF,TRBJ1-1,TRBD1,.,TRBV18
TGTGCCAGCAGCGTAGGCCCGGGACAGCAGTACTACGAGCAGTACTTC,CASSVGPGQQYYEQYF,TRBJ2-7,TRBD1,.,TRBV9
TGTGCCAGCAGCTTGGGACAGGGATTGTACTGGAATCAGCCCCAGCATTTT,CASSLGQGLYWNQPQHF,TRBJ1-5,TRBD1,.,TRBV5-6
TGTGCCAGCAGCTTATTCTCCACAGATACGCAGTATTTT,CASSLFSTDTQYF,TRBJ2-3,.,.,TRBV7-6
TGTGCCAGCAGGGCGGGGGCACTATACAATGAGCAGTTCTTC,CASRAGALYNEQFF,TRBJ2-1,.,.,TRBV6-5
TGTGCCAGCAGTTCCCGGGGGCGATATCAGCCCCAGCATTTT,CASSSRGRYQPQHF,TRBJ1-5,.,.,TRBV28
TGTGCCAGCAGTTTATCCGCCTTACGCACAGATACGCAGTATTTT,CASSLSALRTDTQYF,TRBJ2-3,.,.,TRBV28
TGTGCCAGCAGCCTCCGGAACACAGATACGCAGTATTTT,CASSLRNTDTQYF,TRBJ2-3,.,.,TRBV13
TGTGCCAGCAGCCAAGTTGGGGGGACAGGCCGGGGGGGCTACACCTTC,CASSQVGGTGRGGYTF,TRBJ1-2,TRBD1,once,TRBV14
TGTGCCAGCAGCCAAGACGTCCTTTCGCCCCAGCATTTT,CASSQDVLSPQHF,TRBJ1-5,.,once,TRBV3-1/TRBV3-2
TGTGCCACCCAGTTCACAACGGGGGGCAATTCACCCCTCCACTTT,CATQFTTGGNSPLHF,TRBJ1-6,.,.,TRBV15
TGTGCCAGCAGTCCCCGTGGGAACACTGAAGCTTTCTTT,CASSPRGNTEAFF,TRBJ1-1,.,.,TRBV6-5
TGTGCCTACCAGGGGTCGGTGAACACTGAAGCTTTCTTT,CAYQGSVNTEAFF,TRBJ1-1,.,.,TRBV30
TGTGCCAGCGGGACGAGTAATTCACCCCTCCACTTT,CASGTSNSPLHF,TRBJ1-6,.,.,TRBV6-5
TGTGCCAGCAGCTCTGGTGGGAATCTAGCGGGGGAGGAGACCCAGTACTTC,CASSSGGNLAGEETQYF,TRBJ2-5,TRBD2,.,TRBV5-4
TGTGCCAGCAGTCGAGGAGGGTCTCTGGGCTACACCTTC,CASSRGGSLGYTF,TRBJ1-2,.,.,TRBV7-9
TGTGCCAGCAGTAACGCGGGGGGTTCCTACAATGAGCAGTTCTTC,CASSNAGGSYNEQFF,TRBJ2-1,TRBD2,.,TRBV27